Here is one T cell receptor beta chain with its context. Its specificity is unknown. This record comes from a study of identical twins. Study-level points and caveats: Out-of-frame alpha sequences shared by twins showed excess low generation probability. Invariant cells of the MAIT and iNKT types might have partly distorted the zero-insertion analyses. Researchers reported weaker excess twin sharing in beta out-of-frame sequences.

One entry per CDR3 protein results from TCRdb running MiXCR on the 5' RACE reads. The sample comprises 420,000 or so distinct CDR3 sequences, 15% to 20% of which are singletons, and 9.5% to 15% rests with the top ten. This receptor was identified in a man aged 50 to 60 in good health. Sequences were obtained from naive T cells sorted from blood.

CDR3 nucleotides: TGCAGTGCTAGAACAGGGGGCATAGAGTCCTACAATGAGCAGTTCTTC. Its translation is CSARTGGIESYNEQFF. The V and J genes are TRBV20-1 and TRBJ2-1, with 9 bases fitting TRBD1. The CDR3 is 16 amino acids. Germline V gene sequence: CDR1 DFQATT, CDR2 SNEGSKA (reference sequence). The J segment lost 1 base and the V segment lost 2 bases, leaving 6 bases of the junction unmatched.